Each of the 15 T cell receptor beta chains below was sequenced from the same sample in a study of T cells in localized non-small cell lung cancer. Sequencing was performed with immunoSEQ multiplex PCR; in TCRdb, only in-frame clones are kept and a portion is missing. This sample has some 51,000 clones, with about nine tenths found just once. The input for sequencing was peripheral blood, taken before any cancer treatment. Source of these receptors: a woman between 35 and 75 years old with stage I lung adenocarcinoma.

The J gene is TRBJ2-7, the V gene TRBV5-6; perhaps TRBD2 as D (5 bases). CDR1 is SGHDT, CDR2 YYEEEE, per germline. CDR3 length: 12 amino acids. Trimming took 5 bases from V and 6 from J, leaving 12 bases between them. The CDR3 protein is CASRRGMGEQYF. CDR3 in DNA: TGTGCCAGCAGGAGAGGGATGGGCGAGCAGTACTTC.

The V and J genes are TRBV9 and TRBJ1-1; possibly TRBD1 for D (5 bases). With 3 bases removed from V and 1 base from J, the gap between germline ends came to 13 bases. The CDR3 is 15 amino acids. Germline lookup yields CDR1 SGDLS and CDR2 YYNGEE. This chain's CDR3 is CASSGGTLGNTEAFF. CDR3 nucleotide sequence: TGTGCCAGCAGCGGAGGGACCCTCGGGAACACTGAAGCTTTCTTT.

The chain combines TRBV5-1 with TRBJ1-1, with 7 bases identical to TRBD1. V lost 1 base to trimming and J lost 2 bases; unmatched junction nucleotides: 8. This CDR3 is 16 amino acids long. Germline CDR1 SGHRS, CDR2 YFSETQ. Here the CDR3 reads CASSLLGQAVNTEAFF. The CDR3 nucleotides read TGCGCCAGCAGCTTGCTTGGACAGGCCGTAAACACTGAAGCTTTCTTT. Full variable domain (rest looked up from reference TRBV5-1 and TRBJ1-1): KAGVTQTPRYLIKTRGQQVTLSCSPISGHRSVSWYQQTPGQGLQFLFEYFSETQRNKGNFPGRFSGRQFSNSRSEMNVSTLELGDSALYLCASSLLGQAVNTEAFFGQGTRLTVV.

This chain uses TRBV19 with TRBJ2-5; 11 positions match TRBD1. The CDR3 extends over 14 amino acids. Germline V CDR1 and CDR2: LNHDA, SQIVND (reference sequence). Germline trimming cut 6 bases from V and 5 bases from J; bases unmatched to any gene: 5. CDR3 sequence (DNA): TGTGCCAGTAGCGGGGACAGGGGGTACGAGACCCAGTACTTC. Translating it yields CASSGDRGYETQYF. The full variable domain, its missing parts supplied by reference TRBV19 and TRBJ2-5, is DGGITQSPKYLFRKEGQNVTLSCEQNLNHDAMYWYRQDPGQGLRLIYYSQIVNDFQKGDIAEGYSVSREKKESFPLTVTSAQKNPTAFYLCASSGDRGYETQYFGPGTRLLVL.

V gene TRBV4-2 combines with J gene TRBJ2-5, with D perhaps assigned TRBD1 or TRBD2 (5 bases each). V was shortened by 5 bases and J by 5 bases, with 15 bases between the two germline ends. CDR1 and CDR2 from the germline V gene are LGHNA and YNFKEQ. This CDR3 contains 14 residues. The CDR3 protein is CASSLVGTRETQYF. The CDR3 nucleotides read TGTGCCAGCAGCTTAGTCGGGACGAGGGAGACCCAGTACTTC.

The chain recombines TRBV5-1 with TRBJ1-1; the D gene is possibly TRBD1 (6 bases). Germline V gene data show CDR1 as SGHRS and CDR2 as YFSETQ. V was cut by 0 bases and J by 7 bases, with 16 bases left in between. The CDR3 covers 15 residues. In DNA form, the CDR3 reads TGCGCCAGCAGCTTGGCGGTGGGGGCGATGGGTGAAGCTTTCTTT. As protein: CASSLAVGAMGEAFF.

The chain combines TRBV15 with TRBJ2-6, with TRBD1 matching over 7 bases. The junction had 6 bases not matched to a gene; V was cut back by 1 base and J by 0 bases. The CDR3 contains 18 residues. CDR1 and CDR2 from the germline V gene are LNHNV and YYDKDF (reference sequence). The CDR3: CATSRVRDSISGANVLTF. The CDR3 DNA follows: TGTGCCACCAGCAGAGTTCGGGACAGTATCTCTGGGGCCAACGTCCTGACTTTC.

J is TRBJ1-1 and V is TRBV18; D might be TRBD1 (5 bases). With 2 bases removed from V and 1 base from J, the gap between germline ends came to 8 bases. Per the germline V gene, CDR1 is KGHSH and CDR2 is LQKENI. The CDR3 extends over 14 amino acids. The DNA of the CDR3 is TGTGCCAGCTCACCAAACCAGGGGAACACTGAAGCTTTCTTT. It codes for CASSPNQGNTEAFF. Full variable domain (missing parts from reference TRBV18 and TRBJ1-1): NAGVMQNPRHLVRRRGQEARLRCSPMKGHSHVYWYRQLPEEGLKFMVYLQKENIIDESGMPKERFSAEFPKEGPSILRIQQVVRGDSAAYFCASSPNQGNTEAFFGQGTRLTVV.

The chain has TRBV18 and TRBJ1-3; maybe TRBD1 (5 bases). V was shortened by 3 bases and J by 0 bases, with 9 bases between the two germline ends. The CDR3 spans 15 residues. Per germline, CDR1 KGHSH and CDR2 LQKENI. The CDR3 spells CASSPRDGSGNTIYF. In DNA form, the CDR3 reads TGTGCCAGCTCACCCCGGGACGGCTCTGGAAACACCATATATTTT.

The CDR3 protein is CAWSLLGEQYF. In nucleotides, the CDR3 is TGTGCCTGGAGCCTTCTCGGAGAGCAGTACTTC. The rearrangement uses TRBV30 and TRBJ2-7; D uncertain. The CDR3 totals 11 residues. From germline, CDR1 is GTSNPN and CDR2 SVGIG (reference sequence). Trimming cost V 3 bases and J 7 bases, with 10 bases left between them.

DNA of the CDR3: TGTGCCAGCACCACCAGCTCCGGGGGCACTGAAGCTTTCTTT. It specifies CASTTSSGGTEAFF. The chain has TRBV6-5 and TRBJ1-1, with a weak D call TRBD1 (5 bases). CDR3 size: 14 residues. In germline, CDR1 is MNHEY, CDR2 SVGAGI. Deletions cut 7 bases from V and 4 bases from J, with 16 bases between.

The chain joins TRBV7-2 to TRBJ1-1; possibly TRBD1 for D (5 bases). Germline V lookup: CDR1 SGHTA, CDR2 FQGNSA. The CDR3 is 16 amino acids. V shed 0 bases and J shed 6 bases, with 17 bases lying between them. This CDR3 is CASSLALAGRRSEAFF. The CDR3 bases are TGTGCCAGCAGCTTAGCGCTTGCAGGGCGAAGGTCTGAAGCTTTCTTT.

The chain recombines TRBV6-6 with TRBJ1-2, with D perhaps matching TRBD1 (6 bases). Germline lookup yields CDR1 MNHNY and CDR2 SVGAGI (reference sequence). CDR3 length: 14 amino acids. V was trimmed by 5 bases and J by 4 bases, leaving 14 bases between them. CDR3: CASSARDTLYGYTF. The CDR3 coding sequence is TGTGCCAGCAGTGCCCGGGACACACTCTATGGCTACACCTTC.

Details on this clone: Germline is not matched at one junction end, which may reflect a read error. The gene calls are TRBV19 and TRBJ1-4; D perhaps matches TRBD1 (5 bases). This CDR3 is built from 14 residues. Germline values: CDR1 LNHDA, CDR2 SQIVND (reference sequence). CDR3 DNA sequence: TGTGCCAGCAGTACGCAGGGACCGGGAGAAAAACTGTTTTTT. Its protein product is CASSTQGPGEKLFF.

The chain employs TRBV4-3 and TRBJ1-1; D gene ambiguous. V was pared by 6 bases and J by 0 bases, with 8 bases between. This CDR3 spans 13 amino acids. From germline, CDR1 is LGHNA and CDR2 YSLEER. CDR3 residues: CASRATVNTEAFF. DNA of the CDR3: TGCGCCAGCAGAGCGACGGTGAACACTGAAGCTTTCTTT.